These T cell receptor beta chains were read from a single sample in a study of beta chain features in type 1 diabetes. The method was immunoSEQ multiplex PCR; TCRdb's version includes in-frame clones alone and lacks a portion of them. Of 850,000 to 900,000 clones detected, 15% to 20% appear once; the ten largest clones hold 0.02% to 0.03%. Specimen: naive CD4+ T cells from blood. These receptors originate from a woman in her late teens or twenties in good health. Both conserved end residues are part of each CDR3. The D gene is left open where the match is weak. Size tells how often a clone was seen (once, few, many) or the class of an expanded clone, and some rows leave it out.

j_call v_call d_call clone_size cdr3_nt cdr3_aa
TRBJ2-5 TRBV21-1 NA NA TGTGCCAGCAGCAGGGACAGATTAAAGCAAGAGACCCAGTACTTC CASSRDRLKQETQYF
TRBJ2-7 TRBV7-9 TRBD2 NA TGTGCCAGCAGCCTCCGGGACTACGGATCAGCCGACTTC CASSLRDYGSADF
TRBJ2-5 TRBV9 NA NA TGTGCCAGCAGCGTTGCTTTTTTTGGGGAGCAGTACTTC CASSVAFFGEQYF
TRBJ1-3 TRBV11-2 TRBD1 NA TGTGCCAGCAGCACAGGGGCCGTATGGAACACCATATATTTT CASSTGAVWNTIYF
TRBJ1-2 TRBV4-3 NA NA TGCGCCAGCAGCCAAGAAAGGTCTTCAGGGCAGACAGGACGCACTCTCTATGGCTACACCTTC CASSQERSSGQTGRTLYGYTF
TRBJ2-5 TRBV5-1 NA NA TGCGCCAGCAGCCCGGGACATCCACAAGAGACCCAGTACTTC CASSPGHPQETQYF
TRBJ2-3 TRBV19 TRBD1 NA TGTGCCAGTAGGACAGACAGGGGCACAGATACGCAGTATTTT CASRTDRGTDTQYF
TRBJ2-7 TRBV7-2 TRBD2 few TGTGCCAGCAGCGTGGGACTAGCGGGAGGGCAGTACTTC CASSVGLAGGQYF
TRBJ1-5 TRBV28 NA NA TGTGCCAGCAGTTTGAATTATCAGCCCCAGCATTTT CASSLNYQPQHF
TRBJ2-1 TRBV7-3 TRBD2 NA TGTGCCAGCAGCTTGCGGGAGGGGCTAAATGAGCAGTTCTTC CASSLREGLNEQFF
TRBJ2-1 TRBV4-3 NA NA TGCGCCAGCAGCCAAGAAACCACTTTATACAATGAGCAGTTCTTC CASSQETTLYNEQFF
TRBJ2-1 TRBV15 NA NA TGTGCCACCAGCAGAGGCTCTACAAGCTACAATGAGCAGTTCTTC CATSRGSTSYNEQFF
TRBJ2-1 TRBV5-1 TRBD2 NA TGCGCCAGCAGCTTCCGAGGGGAGGGGTATGAGCAGTTCTTC CASSFRGEGYEQFF
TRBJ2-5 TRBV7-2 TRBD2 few TGTGCCAGCAGCTTGCTAGCGGGAGGGCTCGAGACCCAGTACTTC CASSLLAGGLETQYF
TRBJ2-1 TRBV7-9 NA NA TGTGCCAGCAGCTTAGCCAGCTTGGCGGAGCAGTTCTTC CASSLASLAEQFF
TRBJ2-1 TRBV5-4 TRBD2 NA TGTGCCAGCAGCTCGAGCGGGACCTCCTACAATGAGCAGTTCTTC CASSSSGTSYNEQFF
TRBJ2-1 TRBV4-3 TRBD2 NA TGCGCCAGCAGCCGAGGACCTAGCGGGGGCTACAATGAGCAGTTCTTC CASSRGPSGGYNEQFF
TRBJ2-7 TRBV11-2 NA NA TGTGCCAGCAGCTTAGGTTGGGGCAGTGTATTCTACGAGCAGTACTTC CASSLGWGSVFYEQYF
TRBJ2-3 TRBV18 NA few TGTGCCAGCTCACCACCGTCCACAGATACGCAGTATTTT CASSPPSTDTQYF
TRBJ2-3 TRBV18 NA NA TGTGCCAGCTCACCCCCAGGTCTCGGTACGCAGTATTTT CASSPPGLGTQYF
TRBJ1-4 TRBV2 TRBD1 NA TGTGCCAGCACGACAGGGGTGGATGAAAAACTGTTTTTT CASTTGVDEKLFF
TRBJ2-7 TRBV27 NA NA TGTGCCAGCAGTTTACTCGGGGGCGGGTTCTCCGAGCAGTACTTC CASSLLGGGFSEQYF
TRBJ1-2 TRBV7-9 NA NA TGTGCCAGCAGCTTAGTTCTTCGGTATGGCTACACCTTC CASSLVLRYGYTF
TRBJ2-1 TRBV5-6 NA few TGTGCCAGCAGCTTGAGCCCATCGGAAAACAATGAGCAGTTCTTC CASSLSPSENNEQFF
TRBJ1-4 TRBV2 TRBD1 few TGTGCCAGCAGTGAGGGGACAGGGGTCGAAAAACTGTTTTTT CASSEGTGVEKLFF
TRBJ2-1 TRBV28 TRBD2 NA TGTGCCAGCAGTTTAGCGGGAGGGGTTGAGCAGTTCTTC CASSLAGGVEQFF
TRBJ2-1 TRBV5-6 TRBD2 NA TGTGCCAGCAGCCTCCTAGCGGGAGGGTACAATGTGCAGTTCTTC CASSLLAGGYNVQFF
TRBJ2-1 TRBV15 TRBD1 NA TGTGCCACCAGGAAGGGACAGGGGTATTACAATGAGCAGTTCTTC CATRKGQGYYNEQFF
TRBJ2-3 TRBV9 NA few TGTGCCAGCAGCGCCCTAACGGCTACGCAGTATTTT CASSALTATQYF
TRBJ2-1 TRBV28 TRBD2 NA TGTGCCAGCAGTCTAAATGGGGCTAGCGGGAGAATGCATGAGCAGTTCTTC CASSLNGASGRMHEQFF
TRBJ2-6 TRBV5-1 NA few TGCGCCAGCAGCTATGCCGGTTCAGGGTCTTCTGGGGCCAACGTCCTGACTTTC CASSYAGSGSSGANVLTF
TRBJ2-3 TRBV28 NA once TGTGCCAGCAGTTTTTCCTCCTCGGCCGATACGCAGTATTTT CASSFSSSADTQYF
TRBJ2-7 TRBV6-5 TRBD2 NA TGTGCCAGCAGTTACTGGGGCGGGGGAGCCTACGAGCAGTACTTC CASSYWGGGAYEQYF
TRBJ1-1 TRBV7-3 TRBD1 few TGTGCCAGCAGCTTACGGGGACAGGGAGGTAACACTGAAGCTTTCTTT CASSLRGQGGNTEAFF
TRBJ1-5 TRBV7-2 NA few TGTGCCAGCAGCTTAACCGGGAGCAATCAGCCCCAGCATTTT CASSLTGSNQPQHF
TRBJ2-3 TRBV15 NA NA TGTGCCACCAGCAGAGTCGAGGGGTCGAGGACGGATACGCAGTATTTT CATSRVEGSRTDTQYF
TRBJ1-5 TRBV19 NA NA TGTGCCAGTAGTATTCTTGGACAGCTAAATCAGCCCCAGCATTTT CASSILGQLNQPQHF
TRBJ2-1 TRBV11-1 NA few TGTGCCAGCAGACCGGGACAAAGCTCCTACAATGAGCAGTTCTTC CASRPGQSSYNEQFF